A selection of T cell receptor beta chains follows, all from one sample in a study of blood T cell repertoires in COVID-19. Using immunoSEQ multiplex PCR, the repertoire was profiled, and TCRdb retains in-frame clones only, with some absent. The repertoire holds 150,000 to 200,000 clones, 80% to 90% seen once, with roughly 9.1% in the top ten. The sequenced material came from peripheral blood. The receptors were sampled from a man aged 50 to 59 with active or convalescent COVID-19. CDR3s include the opening cysteine and the closing phenylalanine or tryptophan. D genes are given only for firm matches. Expanded clones are given a class, and other clones once, few, many or no size at all.

CDR3 DNA | CDR3 protein | J gene | clone size | D gene | V gene
TGTGCCAGTAGTATTGCGGGAAGTCAGACCTACGAGCAGTACTTC | CASSIAGSQTYEQYF | TRBJ2-7 | . | . | TRBV19
TGTGCCAGTAGCGCCCAGGGTGCGAATGGCTACACCTTC | CASSAQGANGYTF | TRBJ1-2 | . | . | TRBV19
TGTGCCAGCAGTGACCTAGCGGGGGTTTCCTACGAGCAGTACTTC | CASSDLAGVSYEQYF | TRBJ2-7 | . | TRBD2 | TRBV6-2/TRBV6-3
TGTGCCACCTCAATAGATCCCAAAAACATTCAGTACTTC | CATSIDPKNIQYF | TRBJ2-4 | . | . | TRBV6-5
TGTGCCAGTAGTCTCGGGACAGGGACATACGAGCAGTACTTC | CASSLGTGTYEQYF | TRBJ2-7 | . | TRBD1 | TRBV19
TGCGCCAGCAGCCTTACAACCTCTGGACTAGCCGGTGAGCAGTTCTTC | CASSLTTSGLAGEQFF | TRBJ2-1 | . | TRBD2 | TRBV4-3
TGTGCCAGCAGCTATATCGCGGCGAACACCGGGGAGCTGTTTTTT | CASSYIAANTGELFF | TRBJ2-2 | . | . | TRBV11-2
TGTGCCAGCAGTCCGACAGGGGGGCCTTCACCCCTCCACTTT | CASSPTGGPSPLHF | TRBJ1-6 | . | TRBD1 | TRBV6-6
TGTGCCAGCAGCTTAGAATCCAGGGGTGTAGCTTTCTTT | CASSLESRGVAFF | TRBJ1-1 | . | . | TRBV11-3
TGTGCCATCAACACCGTCTCTGGGGCCAACGTCCTGACTTTC | CAINTVSGANVLTF | TRBJ2-6 | . | . | TRBV10-3
TGTGCCAGCAGTCTGGGACAGGGTTCCTACGAGCAGTACTTC | CASSLGQGSYEQYF | TRBJ2-7 | . | TRBD1 | TRBV6-5
TGTGCCAGCAGTTCGACTAGCGGGGTAAACAATGAGCAGTTCTTC | CASSSTSGVNNEQFF | TRBJ2-1 | . | TRBD2 | TRBV2
TGTGCCAGCAGTTACGGCCCTAGCAGAGAAAATAATGAGCAGTTCTTC | CASSYGPSRENNEQFF | TRBJ2-1 | once | . | TRBV6-5
TGTGCCAGTAGTACCCGGACGGGAGAAAAACTGTTTTTT | CASSTRTGEKLFF | TRBJ1-4 | . | . | TRBV19
TGTGCCACCAGTGATACGGCTAGCGGGAGGGAGACCCAGTACTTC | CATSDTASGRETQYF | TRBJ2-5 | once | TRBD2 | TRBV24-1
TGTGCCAGCAGTGACAGGGGAAGATATGGCTACACCTTC | CASSDRGRYGYTF | TRBJ1-2 | few | TRBD1 | TRBV12-3/TRBV12-4
TGTGCCACCAGCAGAGATTTTTTGGGGGCTAGCAATCAGCCCCAGCATTTT | CATSRDFLGASNQPQHF | TRBJ1-5 | . | . | TRBV15
TGTGCCAGCAGCTTGGGGAGTCGAGATGAAAAACTGTTTTTT | CASSLGSRDEKLFF | TRBJ1-4 | . | . | TRBV5-5
TGTGCCAGCAGCTCTGAGGGTAGCGGGGCGTCCAATGAGCAGTTCTTC | CASSSEGSGASNEQFF | TRBJ2-1 | . | TRBD2 | TRBV27
TGCAGCGTGTCTCCCCCAGAGGAGTATGGCTACACCTTC | CSVSPPEEYGYTF | TRBJ1-2 | . | . | TRBV29-1
TGTGCCAGCAGTCCAACGGAGACAGGGTCTTCCGAGCAGTACTTC | CASSPTETGSSEQYF | TRBJ2-7 | . | TRBD1 | TRBV6-5
TGTGCCAGCAGCTTAAGGGCGGGGGACACTGAAGCTTTCTTT | CASSLRAGDTEAFF | TRBJ1-1 | once | . | TRBV11-2
TGCGCCAGCAGCCAAGAACACAATAGCAATCAGCCCCAGCATTTT | CASSQEHNSNQPQHF | TRBJ1-5 | few | . | TRBV4-3
TGTGCCAGCAGTGGGGGGTGGGACACTGAAGCTTTCTTT | CASSGGWDTEAFF | TRBJ1-1 | . | . | TRBV6-6
TGTGCCAGCAGCCTAGACCACGCTAGCACAGATACGCAGTATTTT | CASSLDHASTDTQYF | TRBJ2-3 | . | . | TRBV6-5
TGTGCCAGCAGCAATAGCGGGCGGGGGGGCCCCTCTTATTACAATGAGCAGTTCTTC | CASSNSGRGGPSYYNEQFF | TRBJ2-1 | once | TRBD2 | TRBV11-2
TGCAGTGCTAGTGATAGCGGGACTAGCGGGTTCAATGAGCAGTTCTTC | CSASDSGTSGFNEQFF | TRBJ2-1 | . | TRBD2 | TRBV20-1
TGCAGTGCATGGACAGGGAACACCATATATTTT | CSAWTGNTIYF | TRBJ1-3 | . | TRBD1 | TRBV20-1
TGTGCCAGCAGGGCCCTAATACAGGGCGAAGAGCAGTACTTC | CASRALIQGEEQYF | TRBJ2-7 | . | . | TRBV7-6
TGTGCCAGCAAACGCGGGAGTTCTAATGAGCAGTTCTTC | CASKRGSSNEQFF | TRBJ2-1 | . | TRBD2 | TRBV2
TGTGCCTGGAGTGTAGGGACAGGGGCTGGAAACACCATATATTTT | CAWSVGTGAGNTIYF | TRBJ1-3 | . | TRBD1 | TRBV30
TGTGCCAGCAGCCTTAGTCACCGTTCCACGAACACTGAAGCTTTCTTT | CASSLSHRSTNTEAFF | TRBJ1-1 | . | . | TRBV16
TGTGCCTGGGAGGGGGGGTTCAATCAGCCCCAGCATTTT | CAWEGGFNQPQHF | TRBJ1-5 | once | . | TRBV30
TGTGCCAGCAGACCCCTGGAGGGTGGTGAGCAGTTCTTC | CASRPLEGGEQFF | TRBJ2-1 | many | . | TRBV7-9
TGTGCCAGCAGCCTAATCCCAAATCAGCCCCAGCATTTT | CASSLIPNQPQHF | TRBJ1-5 | . | . | TRBV5-5
TGTGCCAGCAGTCTAGCGGGAGGCTCCAGCTCCTACGAGCAGTACTTC | CASSLAGGSSSYEQYF | TRBJ2-7 | . | TRBD2 | TRBV9
TGTGCCAGCAGCGTCCAGGGGGCCGGGGAGCTGTTTTTT | CASSVQGAGELFF | TRBJ2-2 | few | TRBD1 | TRBV9
TGTGCCAGCTCACCACCGTACTCCGGGACAGGGGACGAGCAGTACTTC | CASSPPYSGTGDEQYF | TRBJ2-7 | . | TRBD1 | TRBV18
TGTGCCACTGCGGGGCCAGGACATTCACACTCTGGGGCCAACGTCCTGACTTTC | CATAGPGHSHSGANVLTF | TRBJ2-6 | . | . | TRBV25-1
TGTGCCAGCAGCCAATTGACAGGGACTAGCACAGATACGCAGTATTTT | CASSQLTGTSTDTQYF | TRBJ2-3 | . | . | TRBV3-1/TRBV3-2
TGTGCCAGCAGTGAACCTCGTCGGGGTGAGCAGTTCTTC | CASSEPRRGEQFF | TRBJ2-1 | . | . | TRBV6-1
TGTGCCAGCAGTGAGATCCAGGGGCGAAGCTATGGCTACACCTTC | CASSEIQGRSYGYTF | TRBJ1-2 | . | . | TRBV6-1
TGTGCCTGGAGGGAACAGGGGGCGGATGGCTACACCTTC | CAWREQGADGYTF | TRBJ1-2 | . | TRBD1 | TRBV30
TGTGCCAGCAGCTTATATCCCAGGGATTCTGGAAACACCATATATTTT | CASSLYPRDSGNTIYF | TRBJ1-3 | few | . | TRBV7-2
TGTGCCAGCAGCCCGGGGGGAGAGCAGTACTTC | CASSPGGEQYF | TRBJ2-7 | . | TRBD2 | TRBV11-2
TGTGCCAGCAGCCCTCTAACGTGGGAGCAGTACTTC | CASSPLTWEQYF | TRBJ2-7 | few | . | TRBV7-9
TGCGCCAGCAGCCAAGAAGGGGCTTCGCCCCTCCACTTT | CASSQEGASPLHF | TRBJ1-6 | . | . | TRBV4-3
TGTGCCACCAGCATGCCGGACAGGACAACAGATACGCAGTATTTT | CATSMPDRTTDTQYF | TRBJ2-3 | . | TRBD1 | TRBV24-1
TGCGCCAGCAACCTTAGCCCCTATCTTCGAGTGACAGGGCCTTTCGAGCAGTACTTC | CASNLSPYLRVTGPFEQYF | TRBJ2-7 | . | TRBD1 | TRBV10-1